Listed here are 23 T cell receptor beta chains from one sample, sequenced in a study of blood T cell repertoires in COVID-19. TCRdb's copy holds only in-frame clones and misses some; the assay was immunoSEQ multiplex PCR. The table has roughly 400,000 clones, 90% seen once; the top ten hold approximately 0.55%. Source material: PBMCs or T cells enriched from blood (not recorded which). The receptors shown here come from a man between 18 and 29 years old who had recovered from COVID-19.

This clone was seen only once. V usage is TRBV18 and J usage is TRBJ2-1; 7 bases are shared with TRBD1. V trimming: 3 bases; J trimming: 6 bases; junction bases outside the gene matches: 11. The V gene's germline CDR1 is KGHSH and CDR2 LQKENI. The CDR3 consists of 16 residues. The CDR3 bases are TGTGCCAGCTCACCCTACGACAGGGTATCGAGCAATGAGCAGTTCTTC. Translation: CASSPYDRVSSNEQFF.

The chain is built from TRBV19 and TRBJ1-1, with 7 bases matching TRBD1. The trim removed 3 bases at V and 11 bases at J, leaving 12 bases unmatched. The CDR3 contains 14 residues. Germline V gives CDR1 LNHDA, CDR2 SQIVND (reference sequence). CDR3 region: CASSMRGKTGLAFF. CDR3 nucleotide sequence: TGTGCCAGTAGTATGAGGGGGAAGACAGGGCTGGCTTTCTTT. Drawing the rest from reference TRBV19 and TRBJ1-1, the complete variable domain is DGGITQSPKYLFRKEGQNVTLSCEQNLNHDAMYWYRQDPGQGLRLIYYSQIVNDFQKGDIAEGYSVSREKKESFPLTVTSAQKNPTAFYLCASSMRGKTGLAFFGQGTRLTVV.

V usage is TRBV29-1 and J usage is TRBJ2-7, with a tentative D call TRBD1 (6 bases). Germline loops: CDR1 SQVTM, CDR2 ANQGSEA. Trimming pared 6 bases from V and 2 bases from J, leaving 11 bases between. CDR3 size: 12 residues. For the CDR3, the DNA is TGCAGCGTCGAGGGGGACGCCTACGAGCAGTACTTC. It translates to CSVEGDAYEQYF.

The V gene is TRBV4-1, the J gene TRBJ1-5; D is unresolved. Trimming took off 3 bases at V and 2 bases at J, with 8 bases between the two ends. The CDR3 spans 14 residues. Germline-derived CDR1 and CDR2 are MGHRA and YSYEKL. In DNA form, the CDR3 reads TGCGCCAGCAGCCATCCAGCGGGCAATCAGCCCCAGCATTTT. It translates to CASSHPAGNQPQHF.

The V and J genes are TRBV11-2 and TRBJ1-2; 8 nucleotides agree with TRBD1. The CDR3 spans 17 residues. Trimming took 6 bases from V and 1 from J; bases not matched to a gene: 13. The germline V gene has CDR1 SGHAT and CDR2 FQNNGV. CDR3 sequence reads: CASSNYRGARNNYGYTF. The CDR3 DNA follows: TGTGCCAGCAGTAATTACAGGGGGGCGCGAAATAACTATGGCTACACCTTC.

This clone was observed a handful of times. The V gene is TRBV5-4, the J gene TRBJ2-5; D is perhaps TRBD2 (6 bases). The CDR3 spans 13 residues. Germline V lookup: CDR1 SGHNT, CDR2 YYREEE (reference sequence). The CDR3 reads CAEGDGPQETQYF. DNA of the CDR3: TGTGCGGAGGGTGACGGGCCCCAAGAGACCCAGTACTTC.

This clone was detected once. The chain combines TRBV5-4 with TRBJ2-7; 8 bases fit TRBD2. Trimming cost V 4 bases and J 5 bases; bases outside gene matches: 11. The CDR3 has 15 amino acids. CDR1 SGHNT and CDR2 YYREEE come from the germline V gene (reference sequence). The CDR3 DNA reads TGTGCCAGCAGCCCCGGGACTAGTTCTGGGGACGAGCAGTACTTC. Amino acids: CASSPGTSSGDEQYF.

Here the CDR3 DNA reads TGTGCCAGCTCCAGGGAAGCTTCACCCCTCCACTTT. Its protein is CASSREASPLHF. The chain carries TRBV12-3 or TRBV12-4 and TRBJ1-6; a weak D match, TRBD1 (5 bases). This CDR3 comprises 12 residues. V was pared by 8 bases and J by 9 bases, with 11 bases between.

This clone was recorded once. The chain is built from TRBV6-1 and TRBJ1-5; 7 positions match TRBD1. This CDR3 has 15 amino acids. J was trimmed by 4 bases and V by 2 bases; bases with no gene match: 5. Looked up from germline, CDR1 is MNHNS and CDR2 is SASEGT. CDR3 amino acids: CASSESGRGNQPQHF. The CDR3 nucleotides read TGTGCCAGCAGTGAAAGCGGCAGGGGGAATCAGCCCCAGCATTTT.

This clone came up a few times. The chain uses TRBV14 and TRBJ1-2, with D unresolved. V was shortened by 2 bases and J by 5 bases, with 15 bases between the two germline ends. Germline CDR1 is SGHDN and CDR2 is FVKESK. The CDR3 length is 15 residues. This CDR3 reads CASSQREGRRYGYTF. The CDR3 coding sequence is TGTGCCAGCAGCCAAAGGGAGGGCAGGAGATATGGCTACACCTTC.

This rearrangement joins TRBV5-8 to TRBJ1-2; 8 bases line up with TRBD1. Germline V gene data show CDR1 as SGHTS and CDR2 as YDEGEE. The CDR3 length is 14 residues. J was trimmed by 6 bases and V by 0 bases; bases with no gene match: 4. CDR3 DNA sequence: TGTGCCAGCAGCTTGGGACAGGGGACGCATGGCTACACCTTC. It translates to CASSLGQGTHGYTF. Drawing the rest from reference TRBV5-8 and TRBJ1-2, the complete variable domain is EAGVTQSPTHLIKTRGQQATLRCSPISGHTSVYWYQQALGLGLQFLLWYDEGEERNRGNFPPRFSGRQFPNYSSELNVNALELEDSALYLCASSLGQGTHGYTFGSGTRLTVV.

V is TRBV3-1 (or the pseudogene TRBV3-2) and J is TRBJ2-2, with 7 bases lining up with TRBD1. The V segment lost 4 bases and the J segment 0 bases; nucleotides outside the gene matches: 5. CDR3 length equals 16 residues. CDR1 is LGHDT, CDR2 YNNKEL, per germline (reference sequence). This chain's CDR3 is CASSPTGLANTGELFF. Written as DNA, the CDR3 is TGTGCCAGCAGCCCGACAGGGTTGGCGAACACCGGGGAGCTGTTTTTT.

The CDR3, as DNA: TGCGCCAGCAGCTTTACGCTGGCCCTGAACACTGAAGCTTTCTTT. Protein: CASSFTLALNTEAFF. The chain couples TRBV5-1 to TRBJ1-1; D gene unclear. Germline assignment: CDR1 SGHRS and CDR2 YFSETQ. V was pared by 2 bases and J by 0 bases, with 11 bases between. This CDR3 is built from 15 residues.

This chain links TRBV2 with TRBJ1-1; 8 positions match TRBD1. J was trimmed by 4 bases and V by 6 bases; bases with no gene match: 4. Looked up from germline, CDR1 is SNHLY and CDR2 is FYNNEI. The CDR3 extends over 13 amino acids. The CDR3 sequence: CASSRQGATEAFF. DNA for the CDR3: TGTGCCAGCAGCCGGCAGGGGGCCACTGAAGCTTTCTTT.

CDR3 bases: TGTGCCAGCAGCGTACAGGAGCCTCGCGAGCAGTACTTC. Translation: CASSVQEPREQYF. The V gene is TRBV5-4, the J gene TRBJ2-7, with D perhaps TRBD1 (5 bases). V was shortened by 4 bases and J by 6 bases, with 14 bases between the two germline ends. Germline CDR1 SGHNT, CDR2 YYREEE (reference sequence). The CDR3 runs to 13 residues. Filled out from reference TRBV5-4 and TRBJ2-7, the complete variable domain reads ETGVTQSPTHLIKTRGQQVTLRCSSQSGHNTVSWYQQALGQGPQFIFQYYREEENGRGNFPPRFSGLQFPNYSSELNVNALELDDSALYLCASSVQEPREQYFGPGTRLTVT.

Remarks on this clone: Distinct nucleotide sequences in the sample also encode this CDR3. The genes are TRBV12-3 or TRBV12-4 and TRBJ1-6, with unresolved D. The CDR3 contains 12 residues. Trimming removed 5 bases from V and 10 bases from J, with 9 bases in between. The CDR3 region has the DNA TGTGCCAGCAGTCTCCCGGGGTCACCCCTCCACTTT. Encoded protein: CASSLPGSPLHF.

The chain couples TRBV19 to TRBJ1-2; 8 nucleotides match TRBD1. Germline values: CDR1 LNHDA, CDR2 SQIVND (reference sequence). The CDR3 runs to 16 residues. Germline trimming cut 6 bases from V and 4 bases from J; bases unmatched to any gene: 13. Written as DNA, the CDR3 is TGTGCCAGTAGAAAGGGGGCGACAGGGGCCCTCTATGGCTACACCTTC. Its protein is CASRKGATGALYGYTF.

Remarks on this clone: Distinct nucleotide sequences in the sample also encode this CDR3. The chain couples TRBV18 to TRBJ1-5; 8 bases are a match to TRBD1. V lost 4 bases and J lost 4; bases outside the gene matches: 0. The germline gives CDR1 KGHSH, CDR2 LQKENI. This CDR3 is 13 amino acids long. Here the CDR3 DNA reads TGTGCCAGCTCACGACAGGGGAATCAGCCCCAGCATTTT. It codes for CASSRQGNQPQHF.

This clone was found a few times. This rearrangement joins TRBV12-3 or TRBV12-4 to TRBJ1-2; D may be TRBD1 (6 bases). Trimming cost V 5 bases and J 4 bases, with 11 bases left between them. CDR3 length: 13 amino acids. The DNA of the CDR3 is TGTGCCAGCAGTATCACAGGGATCTATGGCTACACCTTC. Protein product: CASSITGIYGYTF.

The CDR3 here is CASKGGGLGEAFF. The CDR3 region has the DNA TGTGCCAGCAAGGGGGGGGGATTAGGTGAAGCTTTCTTT. The chain employs TRBV2 and TRBJ1-1, with D possibly matching TRBD1 (6 bases). V dropped 7 bases and J dropped 7 bases, with 16 bases sitting between them. The CDR3 extends over 13 amino acids. Germline values: CDR1 SNHLY, CDR2 FYNNEI.

This rearrangement joins TRBV19 to TRBJ2-7, with TRBD2 identical over 9 bases. From germline, CDR1 is LNHDA and CDR2 SQIVND (reference sequence). Trimming cost V 5 bases and J 6 bases; bases outside gene matches: 8. The length of the CDR3 is 14 residues. CDR3 sequence: CASSFASGILEQYF. Written as DNA, the CDR3 is TGTGCCAGTAGTTTCGCTAGCGGGATTCTCGAGCAGTACTTC.

CDR3 DNA: TGTGCCTGGAAGTTCACTAGCGGGAGCTACGAGCAGTACTTC. Its translation: CAWKFTSGSYEQYF. V and J are TRBV30 and TRBJ2-7; 11 positions match TRBD2. CDR3 length equals 14 residues. Germline trimming cut 4 bases from V and 3 bases from J; bases unmatched to any gene: 5. The V gene's germline CDR1 is GTSNPN and CDR2 SVGIG (reference sequence).

The CDR3 spells CASAAWVAVPSTDTQYF. The CDR3 DNA follows: TGTGCCAGTGCGGCCTGGGTAGCGGTTCCTAGCACAGATACGCAGTATTTT. This chain uses TRBV2 with TRBJ2-3; TRBD2 might be the D (6 bases). Trimming shortened V by 9 bases and J by 0 bases, and 22 bases separated the two germline ends. The germline V gene encodes CDR1 SNHLY and CDR2 FYNNEI. This CDR3 comprises 17 residues.